This TCR beta chain derives from a study of memory CD4+ T cells and cytomegalovirus serostatus. This clone was picked up a small number of times. Other nucleotide sequences from this sample produce the same CDR3. Germline V gene lookup returns CDR1 LGHNA and CDR2 YSLEER. V dropped 0 bases and J dropped 5; count of bases not matched to a gene: 5. The CDR3 has 15 residues. Some clones are missing from TCRdb's copy, which holds only in-frame ones; the method was immunoSEQ multiplex PCR. The sample lists some 48,000 clones; 78% were seen once. The sort gate was single viable CD3+CD4+CD8-CD45RO+ cells for memory CD4+ T cells.

The sequenced material came from memory CD4+ T cells from blood. The J gene is TRBJ1-2, the V gene TRBV4-3, with TRBD1 matching over 8 bases. This receptor was obtained from an adult in good health and CMV-seronegative. The DNA of the CDR3 is TGCGCCAGCAGCCAAGATGGTGGGACAGGATATGGCTACACCTTC. Translating it yields CASSQDGGTGYGYTF.